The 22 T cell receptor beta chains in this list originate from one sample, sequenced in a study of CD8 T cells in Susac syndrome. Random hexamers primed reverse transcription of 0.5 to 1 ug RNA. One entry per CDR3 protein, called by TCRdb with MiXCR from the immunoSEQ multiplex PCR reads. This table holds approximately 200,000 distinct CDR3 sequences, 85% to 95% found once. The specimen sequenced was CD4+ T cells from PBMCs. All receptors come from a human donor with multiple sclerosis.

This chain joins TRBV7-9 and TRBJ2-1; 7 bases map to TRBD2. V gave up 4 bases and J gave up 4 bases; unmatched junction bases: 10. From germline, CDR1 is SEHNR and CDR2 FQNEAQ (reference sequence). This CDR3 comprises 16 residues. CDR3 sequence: CASSSPTSDGYNEQFF. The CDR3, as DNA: TGTGCCAGCAGCTCCCCAACTAGCGACGGGTACAATGAGCAGTTCTTC.

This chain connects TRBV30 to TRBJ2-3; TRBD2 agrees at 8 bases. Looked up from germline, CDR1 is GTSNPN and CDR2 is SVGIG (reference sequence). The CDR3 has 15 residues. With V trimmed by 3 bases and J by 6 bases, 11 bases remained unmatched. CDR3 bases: TGTGCCTGGAGCATCGGCGGGGGGTCGGGGGATACGCAGTATTTT. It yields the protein CAWSIGGGSGDTQYF.

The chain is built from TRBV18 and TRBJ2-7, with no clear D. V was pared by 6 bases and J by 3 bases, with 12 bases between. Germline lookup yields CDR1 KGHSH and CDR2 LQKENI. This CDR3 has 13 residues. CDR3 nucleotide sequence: TGTGCCAGCTCGGGCGGCAGAGACTACGAGCAGTACGTC. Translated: CASSGGRDYEQYV.

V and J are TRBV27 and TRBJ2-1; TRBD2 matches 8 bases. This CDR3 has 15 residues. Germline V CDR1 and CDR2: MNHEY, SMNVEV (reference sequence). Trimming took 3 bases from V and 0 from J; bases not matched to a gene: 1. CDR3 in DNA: TGTGCCAGCAGTTTTACTAGCGGCTCCTACAATGAGCAGTTCTTC. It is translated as CASSFTSGSYNEQFF.

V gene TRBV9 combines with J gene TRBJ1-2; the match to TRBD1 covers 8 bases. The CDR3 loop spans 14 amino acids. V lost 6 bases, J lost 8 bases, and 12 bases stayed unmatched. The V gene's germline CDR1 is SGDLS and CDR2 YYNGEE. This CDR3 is CASTPLDRVGGYTF. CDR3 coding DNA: TGTGCCAGCACACCCCTGGACAGGGTAGGAGGCTACACCTTC.

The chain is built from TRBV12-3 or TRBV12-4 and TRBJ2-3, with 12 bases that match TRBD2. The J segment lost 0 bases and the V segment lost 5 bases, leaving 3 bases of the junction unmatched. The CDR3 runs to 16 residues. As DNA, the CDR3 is TGTGCCAGCAGTCTAGGACTAGCGGGGAGCACAGATACGCAGTATTTT. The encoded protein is CASSLGLAGSTDTQYF.

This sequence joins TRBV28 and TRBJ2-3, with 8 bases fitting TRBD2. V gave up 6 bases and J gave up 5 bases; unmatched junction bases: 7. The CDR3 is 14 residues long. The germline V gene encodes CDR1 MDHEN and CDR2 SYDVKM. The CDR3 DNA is TGTGCCAGCAGACCGGGGGGGCCTTTAGATACGCAGTATTTT. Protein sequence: CASRPGGPLDTQYF.

For the CDR3, the DNA is TGTGCCAGCAGCATACAATGGGGGTCTGGCACAGATACGCAGTATTTT. Its translation is CASSIQWGSGTDTQYF. The chain is built from TRBV7-2 and TRBJ2-3; D may match TRBD1 or TRBD2 (5 bases each). In germline, CDR1 is SGHTA, CDR2 FQGNSA. Trimming removed 5 bases at V and 1 base at J, with 16 bases between. The CDR3 consists of 16 residues.

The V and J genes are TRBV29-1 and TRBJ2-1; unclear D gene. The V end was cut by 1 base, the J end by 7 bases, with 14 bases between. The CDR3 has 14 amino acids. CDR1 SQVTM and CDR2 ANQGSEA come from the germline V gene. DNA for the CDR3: TGCAGCGTTGAAGCTTCGGGTTTCGAGAATGAGCAGTTCTTC. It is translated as CSVEASGFENEQFF.

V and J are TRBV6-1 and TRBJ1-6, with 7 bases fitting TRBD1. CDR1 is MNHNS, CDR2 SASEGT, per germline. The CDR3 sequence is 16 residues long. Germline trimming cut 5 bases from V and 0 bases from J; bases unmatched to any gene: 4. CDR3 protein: CASSKGASSYNSPLHF. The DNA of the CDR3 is TGTGCCAGCAGTAAGGGGGCGAGCTCCTATAATTCACCCCTCCACTTT.

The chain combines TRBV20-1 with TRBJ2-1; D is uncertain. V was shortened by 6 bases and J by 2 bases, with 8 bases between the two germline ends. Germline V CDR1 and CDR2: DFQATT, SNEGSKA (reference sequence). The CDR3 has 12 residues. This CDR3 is CSAHETYNEQFF. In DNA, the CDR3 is TGCAGTGCCCACGAGACCTACAATGAGCAGTTCTTC.

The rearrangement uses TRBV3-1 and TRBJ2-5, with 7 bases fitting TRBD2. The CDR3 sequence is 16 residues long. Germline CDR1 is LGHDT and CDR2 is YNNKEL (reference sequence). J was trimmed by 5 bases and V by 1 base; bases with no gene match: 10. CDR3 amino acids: CASSQGAGVGWETQYF. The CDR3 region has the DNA TGTGCCAGCAGCCAAGGGGCGGGGGTAGGCTGGGAGACCCAGTACTTC.

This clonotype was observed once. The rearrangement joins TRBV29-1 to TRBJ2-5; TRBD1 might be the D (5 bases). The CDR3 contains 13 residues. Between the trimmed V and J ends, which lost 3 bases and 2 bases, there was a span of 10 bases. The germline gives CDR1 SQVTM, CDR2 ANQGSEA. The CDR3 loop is CSVEFRAQETQYF. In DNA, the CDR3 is TGCAGCGTTGAGTTCAGGGCACAAGAGACCCAGTACTTC.

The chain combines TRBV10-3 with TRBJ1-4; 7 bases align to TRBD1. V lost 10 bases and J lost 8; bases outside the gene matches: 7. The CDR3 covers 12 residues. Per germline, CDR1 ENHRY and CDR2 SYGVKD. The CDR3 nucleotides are TGTGCCACCCGACGGGACAGCGAAAAACTGTTTTTT. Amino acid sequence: CATRRDSEKLFF.

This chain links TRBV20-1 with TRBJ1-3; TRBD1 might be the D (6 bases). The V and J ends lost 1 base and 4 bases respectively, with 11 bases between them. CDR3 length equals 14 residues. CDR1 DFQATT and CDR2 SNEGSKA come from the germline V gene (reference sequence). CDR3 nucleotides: TGCAGTGCTAGAGGCCAGGGGCCCGGAAACACCATATATTTT. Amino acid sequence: CSARGQGPGNTIYF.

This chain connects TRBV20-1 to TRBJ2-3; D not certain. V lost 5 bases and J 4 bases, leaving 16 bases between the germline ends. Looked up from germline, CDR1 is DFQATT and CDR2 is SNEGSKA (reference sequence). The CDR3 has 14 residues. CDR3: CSALVSTEADTQYF. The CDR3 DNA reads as TGCAGTGCTCTTGTCTCTACCGAAGCAGATACGCAGTATTTT.

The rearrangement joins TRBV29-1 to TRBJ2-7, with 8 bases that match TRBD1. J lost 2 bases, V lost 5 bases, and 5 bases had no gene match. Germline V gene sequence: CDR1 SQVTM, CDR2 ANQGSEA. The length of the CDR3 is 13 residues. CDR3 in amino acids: CSVRGQAPYEQYF. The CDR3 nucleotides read TGCAGCGTTCGGGGACAGGCCCCCTACGAGCAGTACTTC.

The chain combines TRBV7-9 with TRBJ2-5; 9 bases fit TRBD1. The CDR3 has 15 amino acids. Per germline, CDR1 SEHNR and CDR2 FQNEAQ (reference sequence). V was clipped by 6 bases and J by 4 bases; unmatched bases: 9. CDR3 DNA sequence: TGTGCCAGCAGGCGGGGGACAGGGTCGGGAGAGACCCAGTACTTC. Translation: CASRRGTGSGETQYF.

CDR3 nucleotide sequence: TGTGCCAGCAGTACAGGGGTGATGAACACTGAAGCTTTCTTT. Amino acid sequence: CASSTGVMNTEAFF. The chain carries TRBV2 and TRBJ1-1; 7 positions agree with TRBD1. V lost 5 bases to trimming and J lost 0 bases; unmatched junction nucleotides: 3. This CDR3 is built from 14 residues. The germline V gene encodes CDR1 SNHLY and CDR2 FYNNEI.

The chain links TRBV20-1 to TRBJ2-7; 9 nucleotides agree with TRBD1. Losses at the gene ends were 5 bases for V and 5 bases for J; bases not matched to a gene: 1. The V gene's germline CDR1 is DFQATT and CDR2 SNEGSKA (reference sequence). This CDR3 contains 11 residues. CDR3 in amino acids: CSAYRGHEQYF. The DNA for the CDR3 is TGCAGTGCTTACAGGGGGCACGAGCAGTACTTC.

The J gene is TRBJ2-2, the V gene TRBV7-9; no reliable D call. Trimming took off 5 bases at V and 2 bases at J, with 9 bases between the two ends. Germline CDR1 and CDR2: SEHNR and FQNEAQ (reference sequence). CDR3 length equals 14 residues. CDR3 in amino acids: CASSIDGNTGELFF. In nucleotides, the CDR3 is TGTGCCAGCAGCATAGACGGTAACACCGGGGAGCTGTTTTTT. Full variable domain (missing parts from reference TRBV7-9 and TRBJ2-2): DTGVSQNPRHKITKRGQNVTFRCDPISEHNRLYWYRQTLGQGPEFLTYFQNEAQLEKSRLLSDRFSAERPKGSFSTLEIQRTEQGDSAMYLCASSIDGNTGELFFGEGSRLTVL.

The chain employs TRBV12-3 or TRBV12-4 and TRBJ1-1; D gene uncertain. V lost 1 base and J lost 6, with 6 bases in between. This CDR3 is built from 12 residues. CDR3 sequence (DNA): TGTGCCAGCAGTTTAGATCTCCCTGAAGCTTTCTTT. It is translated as CASSLDLPEAFF.